The 20 T cell receptor beta chains given below trace back to one sample, sequenced in a study of blood T cell repertoires in COVID-19. Only in-frame clones appear in the TCRdb table, and some are missing; sequencing was by immunoSEQ multiplex PCR. The profile covers 650,000 to 800,000 clones, with approximately 90% appearing a single time and about 0.24% taken by the ten largest. Source material: peripheral blood. These receptors originate from a woman between 18 and 30 years old with acute or convalescent COVID-19.

V and J are TRBV19 and TRBJ2-1; D possibly corresponds to TRBD1 (6 bases). This CDR3 comprises 17 residues. Trimming removed 5 bases from V and 4 bases from J, with 21 bases in between. The germline V gene encodes CDR1 LNHDA and CDR2 SQIVND (reference sequence). This CDR3 reads CASSDRSPGQLYNEQFF. The DNA for the CDR3 is TGTGCCAGTAGTGACCGATCCCCGGGACAACTTTACAATGAGCAGTTCTTC.

The genes are TRBV5-1 and TRBJ1-2; 10 bases fit TRBD1. This CDR3 has 15 residues. J was trimmed by 6 bases and V by 4 bases; bases with no gene match: 9. Looked up from germline, CDR1 is SGHRS and CDR2 is YFSETQ. CDR3 nucleotides: TGCGCCAGCAGCCCACGGACAGGGGGGGGAGATGGCTACACCTTC. Translation gives CASSPRTGGGDGYTF.

The V and J genes are TRBV19 and TRBJ1-2; 8 positions match TRBD1. V gave up 4 bases and J gave up 2 bases; unmatched junction bases: 9. The germline gives CDR1 LNHDA, CDR2 SQIVND (reference sequence). This CDR3 contains 16 residues. DNA for the CDR3: TGTGCCAGTAGTAACCAGGGGGCGAAGCGAAACTATGGCTACACCTTC. Protein sequence: CASSNQGAKRNYGYTF.

The chain joins TRBV4-3 to TRBJ1-6, with TRBD1 identical over 9 bases. Germline CDR1 LGHNA, CDR2 YSLEER. The CDR3 loop spans 18 amino acids. The V and J ends lost 0 bases and 2 bases, in that order; junction bases with no gene match: 5. The DNA for the CDR3 is TGCGCCAGCAGCCAAGAAGTGACAGGGGGGACCTATAATTCACCCCTCCACTTT. Translation: CASSQEVTGGTYNSPLHF.

The rearrangement uses TRBV6-1 and TRBJ1-1; D unresolved. The CDR3 runs to 14 residues. Germline V gene sequence: CDR1 MNHNS, CDR2 SASEGT. Trimming pared 3 bases from V and 8 bases from J, leaving 16 bases between. The CDR3 sequence is CASSESEGSIEAFF. Here the CDR3 DNA reads TGTGCCAGCAGTGAGTCGGAGGGCTCTATCGAAGCTTTCTTT.

This clone was picked up one time. The V gene is TRBV5-4, the J gene TRBJ1-4; 8 bases line up with TRBD1. Looked up from germline, CDR1 is SGHNT and CDR2 is YYREEE (reference sequence). Trimming removed 1 base from V and 7 bases from J; junction bases left unmatched: 12. This CDR3 is built from 17 residues. CDR3 coding DNA: TGTGCCAGCAGCTTGCGGGAGAAAGGACAGGGAGGTGAAAAACTGTTTTTT. It yields the protein CASSLREKGQGGEKLFF.

The V call is TRBV5-4, the J call TRBJ2-5, with D hard to call. V shed 2 bases and J shed 2 bases, with 10 bases lying between them. The CDR3 loop spans 14 amino acids. Germline assignment: CDR1 SGHNT and CDR2 YYREEE (reference sequence). The CDR3 DNA reads TGTGCCAGCAGCTTAGGTTTGACACAAGAGACCCAGTACTTC. Translating it yields CASSLGLTQETQYF.

DNA for the CDR3: TGTGCCAGCAGCTCAGACAGTTCCTACGAGCAGTACTTC. Amino acid sequence: CASSSDSSYEQYF. The rearrangement joins TRBV11-3 to TRBJ2-7; D possibly corresponds to TRBD1 (5 bases). V lost 4 bases, J lost 1 base, and 8 bases lay in between. The CDR3 totals 13 residues. Per the germline V gene, CDR1 is SGHNT and CDR2 is YENEEA.

This rearrangement joins TRBV4-3 to TRBJ1-4; 9 positions match TRBD1. This CDR3 spans 15 amino acids. Looked up from germline, CDR1 is LGHNA and CDR2 is YSLEER. J gave up 7 bases and V 0 bases, and 3 bases lay outside the gene matches. CDR3 bases: TGCGCCAGCAGCCAAGAAGACAGGGGGAGTGAAAAACTGTTTTTT. As protein: CASSQEDRGSEKLFF.

The J gene is TRBJ1-2, the V gene TRBV12-3 or TRBV12-4, with 9 bases aligning to TRBD1. The CDR3 contains 13 residues. Trimming removed 4 bases from V and 7 bases from J; junction bases left unmatched: 4. The CDR3 loop is CASSYGTGLGYTF. In DNA form, the CDR3 reads TGTGCCAGCAGTTATGGGACAGGGCTTGGCTACACCTTC.

The rearrangement links TRBV5-6 to TRBJ2-7; weak D call: TRBD2 (5 bases). Trimming pared 4 bases from V and 2 bases from J, leaving 13 bases between. Per germline, CDR1 SGHDT and CDR2 YYEEEE. CDR3 length: 14 residues. Here the CDR3 DNA reads TGTGCCAGCAGCCGTCCGGGAACCACCTACGAGCAGTACTTC. Its protein product is CASSRPGTTYEQYF.

The rearrangement uses TRBV4-2 and TRBJ1-1; 7 nucleotides agree with TRBD1. The CDR3 has 15 amino acids. V was clipped by 0 bases and J by 7 bases; unmatched bases: 8. Germline CDR1 is LGHNA and CDR2 is YNFKEQ. CDR3 sequence: CASSQDKGQGGEAFF. Here the CDR3 DNA reads TGTGCCAGCAGCCAAGATAAAGGCCAGGGGGGTGAAGCTTTCTTT.

The chain joins TRBV19 to TRBJ1-6; TRBD1 aligns across 7 bases. CDR3 size: 14 residues. Germline CDR1 and CDR2: LNHDA and SQIVND (reference sequence). V trimming: 8 bases; J trimming: 5 bases; junction bases outside the gene matches: 6. DNA of the CDR3: TGTGCCAGTCATAGACAGGGAGATAATTCACCCCTCCACTTT. Translated, it gives CASHRQGDNSPLHF.

The V and J genes are TRBV10-2 and TRBJ2-1; no clear D. Trimming stripped 5 bases from V and 8 bases from J, with 7 bases between. The CDR3 sequence is 11 residues long. The germline gives CDR1 WSHSY, CDR2 SAAADI. The CDR3 DNA follows: TGCGCCAGCAGTCTGCCGGATGAGCAGTTCTTC. Translated: CASSLPDEQFF.

In nucleotides, the CDR3 is TGTGCCAGCAGTCCCCTGGCACTAGCGGGGGGGCCCATCGAGCAGTACTTC. Its protein product is CASSPLALAGGPIEQYF. The gene calls are TRBV28 and TRBJ2-7; 13 bases map to TRBD2. Trimming removed 5 bases from V and 6 bases from J; junction bases left unmatched: 13. CDR3 length equals 17 residues. In germline, CDR1 is MDHEN, CDR2 SYDVKM.

J is TRBJ1-3 and V is TRBV6-1; 7 nucleotides line up with TRBD1. In germline, CDR1 is MNHNS, CDR2 SASEGT. This CDR3 region has 16 residues. Unmatched junction bases numbered 4, after V lost 2 bases and J lost 0 bases. CDR3 sequence reads: CASSETGANSGNTIYF. For the CDR3, the DNA is TGTGCCAGCAGTGAAACAGGGGCCAACTCTGGAAACACCATATATTTT.

CDR3 bases: TGTGCCAGCAGCTCTAGGGGGGACAGGGGGCGAGGCACTGAAGCTTTCTTT. Translating gives CASSSRGDRGRGTEAFF. The chain carries TRBV13 and TRBJ1-1; TRBD1 matches 12 bases. V gave up 4 bases and J gave up 4 bases; unmatched junction bases: 10. Germline V gives CDR1 PRHDT, CDR2 FYEKMQ (reference sequence). The CDR3 is 17 residues long.

This sequence joins TRBV5-1 and TRBJ2-1; TRBD2 matches at 10 bases. CDR1 SGHRS and CDR2 YFSETQ come from the germline V gene. The CDR3 has 18 amino acids. The trim removed 0 bases at V and 0 bases at J, leaving 6 bases unmatched. The CDR3 sequence is CASSLVWTSGSSYNEQFF. CDR3 coding DNA: TGCGCCAGCAGCTTGGTTTGGACTAGCGGTTCCTCCTACAATGAGCAGTTCTTC.

The chain recombines TRBV29-1 with TRBJ2-7; TRBD1 is a possible D gene (6 bases). From germline, CDR1 is SQVTM and CDR2 ANQGSEA. V shed 4 bases and J shed 2 bases, with 15 bases lying between them. There are 14 residues in the CDR3. DNA of the CDR3: TGCAGCGTTGCAAACCGGGACAACACCTACGAGCAGTACTTC. This encodes CSVANRDNTYEQYF.

The gene calls are TRBV7-9 and TRBJ1-2; 9 positions match TRBD1. The V gene's germline CDR1 is SEHNR and CDR2 FQNEAQ (reference sequence). This CDR3 spans 14 amino acids. The J segment lost 6 bases and the V segment lost 5 bases, leaving 7 bases of the junction unmatched. The CDR3 sequence: CASSRKQGADGYTF. CDR3 nucleotide sequence: TGTGCCAGCAGCAGAAAACAGGGGGCTGATGGCTACACCTTC.